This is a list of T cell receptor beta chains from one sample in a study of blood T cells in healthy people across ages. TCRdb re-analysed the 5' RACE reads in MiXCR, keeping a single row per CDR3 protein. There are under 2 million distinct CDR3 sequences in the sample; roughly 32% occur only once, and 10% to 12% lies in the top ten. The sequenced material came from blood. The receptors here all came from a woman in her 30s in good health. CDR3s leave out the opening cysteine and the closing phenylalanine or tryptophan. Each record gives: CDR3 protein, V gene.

ASRTTGWNEQF	TRBV27
ASSLSRAKTGTQY	TRBV3-1
ASSPGRYYEQF	TRBV28
ASSLLGKDPRYGYT	TRBV4-2
SARAQTSGRARPYNEQF	TRBV20-1
ASRAGPSYEQY	TRBV4-1
ASSHPSRGLNTEAF	TRBV4-1
ATSRTGPEQF	TRBV15
ASSLSVAGRYEQF	TRBV7-3
ACSQLDRDHRYEQY	TRBV14
ASSPLAATDAQY	TRBV12-3/TRBV12-4
AWMGPSGGARNEQF	TRBV30
ATSKTGADTQY	TRBV24-1
ASSQVLVRDTEAF	TRBV3-1
SARRDSDQPQH	TRBV20-1
ASSARTGGGFTNEKLF	TRBV9
ASSEANVYGYT	TRBV7-9
ASSRQGFGYT	TRBV3-1
ASSPVSTSYEQY	TRBV5-1
ASSQGSGYFDEQY	TRBV14
ASSTEGTGYGYT	TRBV5-1
ASSKLAGKIPYEQY	TRBV27
SASPGGTHTDTQY	TRBV20-1
ASSVFRGGTEAF	TRBV6-1
ASSGGTGTTGELF	TRBV2
ASREQGTYEQY	TRBV6-5
ASSLGLAGTNYEQY	TRBV7-2
ASKGSGYT	TRBV6-1
ASSNTGTAYEQY	TRBV6-2/TRBV6-3
ASSSTTGRGLGWETQY	TRBV7-9
ASSSGTGRFYGYT	TRBV5-1
ASSVDGSWEQY	TRBV9
ASSQEAGRNEQF	TRBV27
ASSRPPSNEQF	TRBV5-1
ASSSGNSPYGPGQRGGGYGYT	TRBV13
ASSQRQGVSYGYT	TRBV3-1
ASSQDVGGRANTDTQY	TRBV4-1
SARTGTGTDTQY	TRBV20-1
ASPLTDTQY	TRBV7-3
ASSQDGYYYEQY	TRBV3-1
ASSSPLVAGANVLT	TRBV28
ASSKGRMVELY	TRBV21-1